Listed below are T cell receptor beta chains from one sample, sequenced in a study of control samples from healthy donors and cancer patients. Method: immunoSEQ multiplex PCR; TCRdb's copy keeps in-frame clones and lacks some. This table has roughly 100,000 clones, about 89% appearing once. Specimen: blood. These receptors all stem from a man aged 30-40 years in good health. Each CDR3 is given with its conserved first and last residue. Fields, in order: J gene, D gene, V gene, clone size, CDR3 protein, CDR3 DNA. D genes are given only for firm matches. Rows may omit the clone size; those that give it use once, few, many or a size class.

J gene: TRBJ1-1
D gene: NA
V gene: TRBV14
clone size: NA
CDR3 protein: CASSQVHPLTEAFF
CDR3 DNA: TGTGCCAGCAGCCAAGTCCACCCCCTAACGGAAGCTTTCTTT

J gene: TRBJ2-7
D gene: TRBD2
V gene: TRBV29-1
clone size: NA
CDR3 protein: CSVVRLAGVGEQYF
CDR3 DNA: TGCAGCGTTGTCCGACTAGCGGGAGTAGGCGAGCAGTACTTC

J gene: TRBJ2-3
D gene: TRBD1
V gene: TRBV19
clone size: NA
CDR3 protein: CAIPQGDTDTQYF
CDR3 DNA: TGTGCCATTCCGCAGGGGGACACAGATACGCAGTATTTT

J gene: TRBJ2-1
D gene: NA
V gene: TRBV7-6
clone size: NA
CDR3 protein: CASSLGQGNNEQFF
CDR3 DNA: TGTGCCAGCAGCTTGGGACAAGGTAACAATGAGCAGTTCTTC

J gene: TRBJ1-2
D gene: NA
V gene: TRBV5-6
clone size: NA
CDR3 protein: CASARRGDGYTF
CDR3 DNA: TGTGCCAGCGCCCGGAGAGGGGATGGCTACACCTTC

J gene: TRBJ1-3
D gene: NA
V gene: TRBV5-1
clone size: NA
CDR3 protein: CASSLDLSQGRGNTIYF
CDR3 DNA: TGCGCCAGCAGCCTAGATTTGAGCCAGGGTCGTGGAAACACCATATATTTT

J gene: TRBJ1-5
D gene: NA
V gene: TRBV6-2/TRBV6-3
clone size: NA
CDR3 protein: CASSHGHQGFANQPQHF
CDR3 DNA: TGTGCCAGCAGCCATGGCCACCAGGGGTTCGCCAATCAGCCCCAGCATTTT

J gene: TRBJ1-1
D gene: NA
V gene: TRBV30
clone size: once
CDR3 protein: CAWGERGAHIEAFF
CDR3 DNA: TGTGCCTGGGGGGAACGGGGGGCGCATATTGAAGCTTTCTTT

J gene: TRBJ1-4
D gene: NA
V gene: TRBV6-6
clone size: NA
CDR3 protein: CASSYRVSEKLFF
CDR3 DNA: TGTGCCAGCAGTTACCGGGTCTCTGAAAAACTGTTTTTT

J gene: TRBJ2-1
D gene: NA
V gene: TRBV19
clone size: NA
CDR3 protein: CASSSRQGLLFLDEQFF
CDR3 DNA: TGTGCCAGTAGTTCCCGACAGGGACTGTTATTTTTGGATGAGCAGTTCTTC

J gene: TRBJ1-1
D gene: NA
V gene: TRBV6-6
clone size: NA
CDR3 protein: CASSQHSSLNTEAFF
CDR3 DNA: TGTGCCAGCAGTCAACACAGTAGTTTGAACACTGAAGCTTTCTTT

J gene: TRBJ2-1
D gene: NA
V gene: TRBV28
clone size: NA
CDR3 protein: CASSPEGLYEQFF
CDR3 DNA: TGTGCCAGCAGTCCTGAGGGGTTATATGAGCAGTTCTTC

J gene: TRBJ1-4
D gene: TRBD1
V gene: TRBV27
clone size: NA
CDR3 protein: CASSLSTGAGGEKLFF
CDR3 DNA: TGTGCCAGCAGTTTATCCACAGGGGCCGGCGGTGAAAAACTGTTTTTT

J gene: TRBJ2-1
D gene: TRBD2
V gene: TRBV7-3
clone size: NA
CDR3 protein: CASSQPGLYNDEQFF
CDR3 DNA: TGTGCCAGCAGCCAACCGGGACTATACAACGATGAGCAGTTCTTC

J gene: TRBJ2-1
D gene: NA
V gene: TRBV19
clone size: NA
CDR3 protein: CASSSRQRYNEQFF
CDR3 DNA: TGTGCCAGTAGTTCCAGACAGCGGTACAATGAGCAGTTCTTC

J gene: TRBJ2-7
D gene: TRBD1
V gene: TRBV7-8
clone size: NA
CDR3 protein: CASSPGTGFESFVYEQYF
CDR3 DNA: TGTGCCAGCAGCCCCGGGACAGGGTTTGAGTCGTTCGTCTACGAGCAGTACTTC

J gene: TRBJ2-3
D gene: NA
V gene: TRBV6-5
clone size: NA
CDR3 protein: CASRAGTDTQYF
CDR3 DNA: TGTGCCAGCAGGGCAGGGACAGATACGCAGTATTTT

J gene: TRBJ1-2
D gene: NA
V gene: TRBV19
clone size: NA
CDR3 protein: CASSDSLVNYGYTF
CDR3 DNA: TGTGCCAGTAGCGACAGCCTCGTAAACTATGGCTACACCTTC

J gene: TRBJ1-1
D gene: TRBD1
V gene: TRBV5-1
clone size: NA
CDR3 protein: CASSFLTTGGTEAFF
CDR3 DNA: TGCGCCAGCAGCTTTTTGACGACAGGGGGAACTGAAGCTTTCTTT

J gene: TRBJ1-4
D gene: NA
V gene: TRBV5-1
clone size: NA
CDR3 protein: CASSWGTGNEKLFF
CDR3 DNA: TGCGCCAGCAGCTGGGGCACAGGGAATGAAAAACTGTTTTTT

J gene: TRBJ1-2
D gene: TRBD1
V gene: TRBV28
clone size: NA
CDR3 protein: CASSFSGTGYGYTF
CDR3 DNA: TGTGCCAGCAGTTTCTCCGGGACAGGGTATGGCTACACCTTC

J gene: TRBJ1-2
D gene: NA
V gene: TRBV5-8
clone size: NA
CDR3 protein: CASSIRTISRGGYTF
CDR3 DNA: TGTGCCAGCAGCATCCGGACGATCTCCAGGGGTGGCTACACCTTC

J gene: TRBJ1-1
D gene: NA
V gene: TRBV24-1
clone size: NA
CDR3 protein: CATSDSRDTEAFF
CDR3 DNA: TGTGCCACCAGTGATTCCCGGGACACTGAAGCTTTCTTT

J gene: TRBJ1-6
D gene: TRBD1
V gene: TRBV6-6
clone size: NA
CDR3 protein: CASSRGQDSSPLHF
CDR3 DNA: TGTGCCAGCAGCCGCGGACAGGATAGTTCACCCCTCCACTTT

J gene: TRBJ1-3
D gene: TRBD1
V gene: TRBV5-1
clone size: NA
CDR3 protein: CASSLTGDGNTIYF
CDR3 DNA: TGCGCCAGCAGCTTGACAGGGGACGGAAACACCATATATTTT

J gene: TRBJ2-5
D gene: TRBD2
V gene: TRBV6-5
clone size: NA
CDR3 protein: CASSPPRTGGETQYF
CDR3 DNA: TGTGCCAGCAGTCCCCCTAGGACGGGGGGAGAGACCCAGTACTTC

J gene: TRBJ1-2
D gene: NA
V gene: TRBV7-9
clone size: NA
CDR3 protein: CASSLAQGNYGYTF
CDR3 DNA: TGTGCCAGCAGCTTAGCCCAGGGGAACTATGGCTACACCTTC

J gene: TRBJ2-7
D gene: TRBD1
V gene: TRBV2
clone size: few
CDR3 protein: CASSGQGVYEQYF
CDR3 DNA: TGTGCCAGCAGTGGTCAGGGGGTTTACGAGCAGTACTTC

J gene: TRBJ1-1
D gene: NA
V gene: TRBV3-1/TRBV3-2
clone size: NA
CDR3 protein: CASSAGAEAFF
CDR3 DNA: TGTGCCAGCAGCGCAGGGGCTGAAGCTTTCTTT

J gene: TRBJ2-6
D gene: TRBD1
V gene: TRBV5-5
clone size: few
CDR3 protein: CASSLDRGWYGANVLTF
CDR3 DNA: TGTGCCAGCAGCTTGGACAGGGGCTGGTACGGGGCCAACGTCCTGACTTTC

J gene: TRBJ1-2
D gene: TRBD1
V gene: TRBV20-1
clone size: NA
CDR3 protein: CSASPGTTGAYGYTF
CDR3 DNA: TGCAGTGCTAGTCCCGGGACCACAGGGGCGTATGGCTACACCTTC

J gene: TRBJ1-3
D gene: NA
V gene: TRBV12-5
clone size: once
CDR3 protein: CASGLVPREIGNTIYF
CDR3 DNA: TGTGCTAGTGGTTTGGTACCGAGGGAGATAGGAAACACCATATATTTT

J gene: TRBJ1-2
D gene: NA
V gene: TRBV27
clone size: NA
CDR3 protein: CASSSTLRDYGYTF
CDR3 DNA: TGTGCCAGCAGTTCGACATTGCGGGACTATGGCTACACCTTC

J gene: TRBJ1-2
D gene: TRBD1
V gene: TRBV28
clone size: NA
CDR3 protein: CASILAQGAGGYTF
CDR3 DNA: TGTGCCAGCATCCTAGCCCAGGGGGCTGGTGGCTACACCTTC

J gene: TRBJ2-3
D gene: NA
V gene: TRBV27
clone size: NA
CDR3 protein: CASSLSGNLDTQYF
CDR3 DNA: TGTGCCAGCAGTTTATCGGGGAATTTGGATACGCAGTATTTT

J gene: TRBJ1-1
D gene: NA
V gene: TRBV20-1
clone size: NA
CDR3 protein: CSARTGDRAFF
CDR3 DNA: TGCAGTGCTAGAACGGGGGATAGAGCTTTCTTT

J gene: TRBJ2-5
D gene: TRBD2
V gene: TRBV9
clone size: once
CDR3 protein: CASSSLMTSGRLETQYF
CDR3 DNA: TGTGCCAGCAGCTCACTAATGACTAGCGGGAGATTAGAGACCCAGTACTTC

J gene: TRBJ2-3
D gene: TRBD2
V gene: TRBV5-4
clone size: NA
CDR3 protein: CASSPREGSTDTQYF
CDR3 DNA: TGTGCCAGCAGCCCGCGGGAGGGCAGCACAGATACGCAGTATTTT

J gene: TRBJ2-1
D gene: TRBD2
V gene: TRBV9
clone size: NA
CDR3 protein: CASSVDGRGAYNEQFF
CDR3 DNA: TGTGCCAGCAGCGTAGATGGGCGGGGGGCCTACAATGAGCAGTTCTTC

J gene: TRBJ2-7
D gene: NA
V gene: TRBV6-5
clone size: NA
CDR3 protein: CASSLGEEQYF
CDR3 DNA: TGTGCCAGCAGTTTGGGGGAAGAGCAGTACTTC

J gene: TRBJ2-5
D gene: NA
V gene: TRBV20-1
clone size: NA
CDR3 protein: CSASQETQYF
CDR3 DNA: TGCAGTGCTAGTCAAGAGACCCAGTACTTC

J gene: TRBJ2-5
D gene: TRBD1
V gene: TRBV5-5
clone size: NA
CDR3 protein: CASSLIRGETQYF
CDR3 DNA: TGTGCCAGCAGCTTAATCAGGGGGGAGACCCAGTACTTC

J gene: TRBJ2-1
D gene: TRBD2
V gene: TRBV7-9
clone size: NA
CDR3 protein: CASSSGTSGSINEQFF
CDR3 DNA: TGTGCCAGCAGCTCCGGGACTAGCGGGAGTATAAATGAGCAGTTCTTC

J gene: TRBJ1-5
D gene: NA
V gene: TRBV28
clone size: NA
CDR3 protein: CASSLYSNQPQHF
CDR3 DNA: TGTGCCAGCAGTCTTTATAGCAATCAGCCCCAGCATTTT

J gene: TRBJ1-5
D gene: TRBD1
V gene: TRBV19
clone size: few
CDR3 protein: CASSGISGTGVQPQHF
CDR3 DNA: TGTGCCAGTAGTGGCATCTCCGGGACAGGAGTTCAGCCCCAGCATTTT

J gene: TRBJ1-6
D gene: TRBD1
V gene: TRBV6-5
clone size: NA
CDR3 protein: CASRLDRANSPLHF
CDR3 DNA: TGTGCCAGCCGCTTGGACAGGGCTAACTCACCCCTCCACTTT

J gene: TRBJ2-1
D gene: NA
V gene: TRBV19
clone size: NA
CDR3 protein: CASSVLRGNEQFF
CDR3 DNA: TGTGCCAGTAGTGTTTTGAGGGGAAATGAGCAGTTCTTC

J gene: TRBJ2-3
D gene: TRBD1
V gene: TRBV7-8
clone size: NA
CDR3 protein: CASSRRDRGTDTQYF
CDR3 DNA: TGTGCCAGCAGCCGCCGGGACAGGGGCACAGATACGCAGTATTTT

J gene: TRBJ1-2
D gene: NA
V gene: TRBV6-2/TRBV6-3
clone size: NA
CDR3 protein: CASSYDFGYTF
CDR3 DNA: TGTGCCAGCAGTTATGATTTTGGCTACACCTTC

J gene: TRBJ1-6
D gene: TRBD1
V gene: TRBV2
clone size: NA
CDR3 protein: CASSGQGGNSPLHF
CDR3 DNA: TGTGCCAGCAGCGGACAGGGGGGTAATTCACCCCTCCACTTT

J gene: TRBJ1-2
D gene: NA
V gene: TRBV15
clone size: NA
CDR3 protein: CATSAWGNGYTF
CDR3 DNA: TGTGCCACCAGTGCATGGGGGAATGGCTACACCTTC

J gene: TRBJ1-2
D gene: NA
V gene: TRBV11-2
clone size: NA
CDR3 protein: CASSPRRTSLPDNYGYTF
CDR3 DNA: TGTGCCAGCAGCCCACGACGTACTTCTCTGCCCGATAACTATGGCTACACCTTC

J gene: TRBJ2-2
D gene: NA
V gene: TRBV7-9
clone size: NA
CDR3 protein: CASSLVLGKVGELFF
CDR3 DNA: TGTGCCAGCAGCTTAGTGTTGGGGAAGGTCGGGGAGCTGTTTTTT

J gene: TRBJ1-1
D gene: NA
V gene: TRBV5-1
clone size: NA
CDR3 protein: CASSGRGGSNTEAFF
CDR3 DNA: TGCGCCAGCAGCGGGAGGGGGGGCTCTAACACTGAAGCTTTCTTT

J gene: TRBJ1-1
D gene: NA
V gene: TRBV7-2
clone size: once
CDR3 protein: CASSLVTGLTEAFF
CDR3 DNA: TGTGCCAGCAGCTTAGTTACAGGGCTTACTGAAGCTTTCTTT